A selection of T cell receptor beta chains follows, all from one sample in a study of T cells in Graves' hyperthyroidism and ophthalmopathy. MiXCR, run by TCRdb on the multiplex PCR reads, gives a single entry per CDR3 protein. The table lists about 510,000 distinct CDR3 sequences, 14% of them singletons, with approximately 15% in the top ten. The sequenced material came from blood. These receptors were taken from a woman between 35 and 50 years old with Graves' hyperthyroidism. CDR3s include the opening cysteine and the closing phenylalanine or tryptophan. The order of the fields is V gene, clone size, D gene, J gene, CDR3 protein, CDR3 DNA. The D gene is left open where the match is weak. Not all rows give a size; the values are once, few, many and, for expanded clones, a class.

V: TRBV10-3
size: -
D: -
J: TRBJ2-2
CDR3: CAISGTAVMDTGELFF
DNA: TGTGCCATCAGTGGGACAGCAGTAATGGACACCGGGGAGCTGTTTTTT

V: TRBV20-1
size: -
D: TRBD1
J: TRBJ1-1
CDR3: CSARGQSNTEAFF
DNA: TGCAGTGCTAGGGGACAGTCGAACACTGAAGCTTTCTTT

V: TRBV2
size: many
D: -
J: TRBJ1-6
CDR3: CASSEERTSSNSPLHF
DNA: TGTGCCAGCAGTGAAGAGAGGACAAGTTCTAATTCACCCCTCCACTTT

V: TRBV12-3/TRBV12-4
size: few
D: -
J: TRBJ1-1
CDR3: CASSILFLQGDNTEAFF
DNA: TGTGCCAGCAGCATTCTCTTCTTACAGGGAGACAACACTGAAGCTTTCTTT

V: TRBV11-2
size: many
D: TRBD2
J: TRBJ2-1
CDR3: CASRKDGSGRAGVEQFF
DNA: TGTGCCAGCAGAAAAGACGGGAGCGGGAGGGCCGGGGTGGAGCAGTTCTTC

V: TRBV7-2
size: many
D: TRBD2
J: TRBJ2-3
CDR3: CASSQRDGFPSTDTQYF
DNA: TGTGCCAGCAGCCAGCGGGACGGATTCCCCTCCACAGATACGCAGTATTTT

V: TRBV7-2
size: many
D: -
J: TRBJ2-7
CDR3: CASRNRQDFREQYF
DNA: TGTGCCAGCAGGAATCGACAGGACTTTAGGGAGCAGTACTTC

V: TRBV28
size: many
D: TRBD1
J: TRBJ2-7
CDR3: CASTLRGTGKDEQYF
DNA: TGTGCCAGCACCCTACGTGGGACAGGGAAGGACGAGCAGTACTTC

V: TRBV2
size: many
D: TRBD1
J: TRBJ2-7
CDR3: CASTPGQGANSYEQYF
DNA: TGTGCCAGCACTCCGGGACAGGGGGCGAACTCCTACGAGCAGTACTTC

V: TRBV25-1
size: many
D: -
J: TRBJ2-5
CDR3: CASSGGRAAETQYF
DNA: TGTGCCAGCAGTGGAGGACGGGCCGCGGAGACCCAGTACTTC

V: TRBV7-2
size: -
D: TRBD2
J: TRBJ2-1
CDR3: CASGTSGSLLLDNEQFF
DNA: TGTGCCAGCGGGACTAGCGGGAGTCTGTTGTTAGACAATGAGCAGTTCTTC

V: TRBV19
size: -
D: TRBD2
J: TRBJ2-3
CDR3: CASRTSGGFTDTQYF
DNA: TGTGCCAGTAGGACTAGCGGGGGGTTCACAGATACGCAGTATTTT

V: TRBV5-5
size: many
D: -
J: TRBJ1-6
CDR3: CASSYLGRYYNSPLHF
DNA: TGTGCCAGCAGCTACCTAGGACGGTACTATAATTCACCCCTCCACTTT

V: TRBV27
size: many
D: -
J: TRBJ2-1
CDR3: CASSFSGHSYNEQFF
DNA: TGTGCCAGCAGTTTTTCGGGCCACTCCTACAATGAGCAGTTCTTC

V: TRBV6-1
size: many
D: -
J: TRBJ1-1
CDR3: CASNGGTEAFF
DNA: TGTGCCAGCAACGGGGGCACTGAAGCTTTCTTT

V: TRBV19
size: many
D: -
J: TRBJ2-3
CDR3: CASSIAEGLGDTQYF
DNA: TGTGCCAGTAGTATAGCGGAGGGCCTCGGGGATACGCAGTATTTT

V: TRBV12-3/TRBV12-4
size: few
D: TRBD2
J: TRBJ2-5
CDR3: CASTWGAGGETQYF
DNA: TGTGCCAGCACCTGGGGGGCGGGAGGGGAGACCCAGTACTTC

V: TRBV4-1
size: few
D: -
J: TRBJ1-5
CDR3: CASSQGDYSNQPQHF
DNA: TGCGCCAGCAGCCAGGGGGACTATAGCAATCAGCCCCAGCATTTT

V: TRBV6-1
size: -
D: -
J: TRBJ1-2
CDR3: CASWNGLHGYTF
DNA: TGTGCCAGCTGGAACGGGCTACATGGCTACACCTTC